These 18 T cell receptor beta chains were sequenced from one sample in a study of metastatic and nonmetastatic thyroid tumors. No patient had received any treatment before thyroid surgery. TCRdb re-clonotyped the PCR reads through MiXCR. The data contain tens of thousands of clones, about 10% of them singletons. The sample consisted of blood. Every receptor here comes from a female donor with papillary thyroid cancer or a benign thyroid nodule (not recorded which). Some clones in this sample may be carry-over from other donors' samples.

This clone was seen ten or more times. The chain combines TRBV12-3 or TRBV12-4 with TRBJ1-2; D is uncertain. V was clipped by 6 bases and J by 4 bases, with 12 bases between them. This CDR3 has 13 amino acids. CDR3 DNA sequence: TGTGCCAGCAGCCGACAAAATCTCTATGGCTACACCTTC. Its translation: CASSRQNLYGYTF.

In its sample, this clone was seen a few times. This chain links TRBV6-1 with TRBJ1-6; TRBD1 is a possible D gene (6 bases). Per the germline V gene, CDR1 is MNHNS and CDR2 is SASEGT. The V gene lost 2 bases and the J gene lost 9 bases, with 11 bases spanning the gap. This CDR3 has 14 amino acids. The CDR3 loop is CASSEQQGASPLHF. The CDR3 nucleotides are TGTGCCAGCAGTGAACAACAGGGCGCTTCACCCCTCCACTTT.

At least ten counts were recorded for this clone. CDR3 residues: CASSQGGLRSGANVLTF. The CDR3 DNA reads TGTGCCAGCAGCCAAGGTGGGTTGCGCTCTGGGGCCAACGTCCTGACTTTC. J is TRBJ2-6 and V is TRBV4-2; no clear D gene. V shed 1 base and J shed 0 bases, with 10 bases lying between them. Germline V gene data show CDR1 as LGHNA and CDR2 as YNFKEQ. The CDR3 runs 17 residues.

In its sample, this clone was seen many times. This rearrangement joins TRBV5-1 to TRBJ2-1; possibly TRBD2 for D (6 bases). Trimming shortened V by 3 bases and J by 0 bases, and 10 bases separated the two germline ends. The germline V gene encodes CDR1 SGHRS and CDR2 YFSETQ. The CDR3 loop spans 15 amino acids. This chain's CDR3 is CASSSGLSSYNEQFF. For the CDR3, the DNA is TGCGCCAGCAGCTCGGGACTTAGCTCCTACAATGAGCAGTTCTTC.

This clone was counted many times. This sequence joins TRBV2 and TRBJ2-5; a weak D match, TRBD2 (6 bases). Germline CDR1 reads SNHLY; CDR2 reads FYNNEI. The CDR3 covers 13 residues. V dropped 6 bases and J dropped 5 bases, with 13 bases sitting between them. CDR3 DNA sequence: TGTGCCAGCAGCCTGACTAGATCGGAGACCCAGTACTTC. It codes for CASSLTRSETQYF.

This clone was seen many times. This same CDR3 is encoded by further DNA sequences in the sample. This chain uses TRBV7-6 with TRBJ1-3; D is uncertain. CDR1 SGHVS and CDR2 FNYEAQ come from the germline V gene. Trimming cost V 5 bases and J 0 bases, with 14 bases left between them. This CDR3 region has 16 residues. DNA of the CDR3: TGTGCCAGCAGCCGGGCCCCCGGTGACTCTGGAAACACCATATATTTT. Translation gives CASSRAPGDSGNTIYF.

Many counts were recorded for this clone. This sequence joins TRBV19 and TRBJ2-3, with a possible D match to TRBD2 (6 bases). The CDR3 totals 16 residues. Germline V gives CDR1 LNHDA, CDR2 SQIVND (reference sequence). V was clipped by 2 bases and J by 2 bases, with 14 bases between them. DNA of the CDR3: TGTGCCAGTAGTATACGACTAGGGATTGTCACAGATACGCAGTATTTT. This codes for CASSIRLGIVTDTQYF. The full variable domain, rest sourced from reference TRBV19 and TRBJ2-3, is DGGITQSPKYLFRKEGQNVTLSCEQNLNHDAMYWYRQDPGQGLRLIYYSQIVNDFQKGDIAEGYSVSREKKESFPLTVTSAQKNPTAFYLCASSIRLGIVTDTQYFGPGTRLTVL.

This clone was recorded many times. The chain couples TRBV2 to TRBJ2-3; 8 nucleotides agree with TRBD2. There are 14 residues in the CDR3. Per the germline V gene, CDR1 is SNHLY and CDR2 is FYNNEI. V shed 11 bases and J 3 bases; nucleotides not matched to a gene: 10. As DNA, the CDR3 is TGTGCCGGGTCCCGGGAGGGTGTGACAGATACGCAGTATTTT. It specifies CAGSREGVTDTQYF.

Of note for this clone: The junction shows a germline mismatch at one end, possibly a read error. The CDR3 DNA sequence: TGTACCAGCAGTGACGGGACAGGCATCGGGGAGCTGTTTTTT. Translation: CTSSDGTGIGELFF. The V and J genes are TRBV5-6 and TRBJ2-2; 8 nucleotides align to TRBD1. The CDR3 runs to 14 residues. Germline V gives CDR1 SGHDT, CDR2 YYEEEE.

The chain recombines TRBV24-1 with TRBJ2-1, with a tentative D call TRBD1 (5 bases). V was shortened by 3 bases and J by 7 bases, with 9 bases between the two germline ends. The germline V gene has CDR1 KGHDR and CDR2 SFDVKD. This CDR3 contains 13 residues. This CDR3 reads CATSDPPGNEQFF. The DNA of the CDR3 is TGTGCCACCAGTGATCCCCCAGGGAATGAGCAGTTCTTC.

This clone appeared many times. The chain has TRBV29-1 and TRBJ1-3; TRBD1 is a possible D gene (6 bases). Germline V gene data show CDR1 as SQVTM and CDR2 as ANQGSEA. The CDR3 runs to 16 residues. V lost 6 bases and J 5 bases, leaving 23 bases between the germline ends. The CDR3 sequence is CSVTETGSGRRNTIYF. CDR3 nucleotides: TGCAGCGTGACCGAGACAGGTTCCGGTCGACGAAACACCATATATTTT.

This clone was observed many times. The V gene is TRBV7-8, the J gene TRBJ2-5; 12 positions match TRBD2. Germline CDR1 is SGHVS and CDR2 is FQNEAQ. The ends lost 1 base at V and 7 bases at J; junction bases unmatched: 10. The CDR3 contains 17 residues. CDR3 sequence (DNA): TGTGCCAGCAGCTTAGACGAACTAGCGGGGGGACTGGGGACCCAGTACTTC. This sequence encodes CASSLDELAGGLGTQYF.

The table lists this clone with many counts. The gene calls are TRBV5-4 and TRBJ2-5; possibly TRBD2 for D (6 bases). Trimming shortened V by 0 bases and J by 5 bases, and 11 bases separated the two germline ends. Germline values: CDR1 SGHNT, CDR2 YYREEE (reference sequence). CDR3 size: 14 residues. In DNA, the CDR3 is TGTGCCAGCAGCTTGGCGGGAGTCGGCGAGACCCAGTACTTC. Translated: CASSLAGVGETQYF.

The chain couples TRBV30 to TRBJ2-3; 7 bases are shared with TRBD1. The V gene end was trimmed by 3 bases and the J gene end by 3 bases; junction bases not matched to a gene: 0. From germline, CDR1 is GTSNPN and CDR2 SVGIG (reference sequence). There are 12 residues in the CDR3. The CDR3 is CAWSRGTDTQYF. CDR3 DNA: TGTGCCTGGAGCAGGGGGACAGATACGCAGTATTTT.

There are many counts of this clone. The CDR3 DNA reads TGCGCCAGCAGCGTCCCTTTAGCGGGAGGGGCCAAAAACATTCAGTACTTC. Translation gives CASSVPLAGGAKNIQYF. V usage is TRBV10-2 and J usage is TRBJ2-4; 11 nucleotides agree with TRBD2. V was pared by 6 bases and J by 1 base, with 8 bases of the junction left unmatched. CDR1 WSHSY and CDR2 SAAADI come from the germline V gene. CDR3 size: 17 residues.

This clone was picked up many times. V and J are TRBV5-4 and TRBJ1-1; D gene unclear. The germline V and J ends were trimmed by 0 bases and 4 bases, with 13 bases remaining between them. The V gene's germline CDR1 is SGHNT and CDR2 YYREEE (reference sequence). CDR3 length equals 15 residues. The CDR3 coding sequence is TGTGCCAGCAGCTTGGAAGGTGGGCTGGGCACTGAAGCTTTCTTT. Translated: CASSLEGGLGTEAFF. Filled out from reference TRBV5-4 and TRBJ1-1, the complete variable domain reads ETGVTQSPTHLIKTRGQQVTLRCSSQSGHNTVSWYQQALGQGPQFIFQYYREEENGRGNFPPRFSGLQFPNYSSELNVNALELDDSALYLCASSLEGGLGTEAFFGQGTRLTVV.

The rearrangement joins TRBV24-1 to TRBJ2-2; D is possibly TRBD1 (6 bases). V lost 4 bases and J 0 bases, leaving 11 bases between the germline ends. CDR3 length: 16 amino acids. CDR1 is KGHDR, CDR2 SFDVKD, per germline. In nucleotides, the CDR3 is TGTGCCACCAGTGACGAGACAGGAACGAACACCGGGGAGCTGTTTTTT. It codes for CATSDETGTNTGELFF.

The sample holds many counts of this clone. J is TRBJ1-1 and V is TRBV28; D uncertain. The CDR3 totals 13 residues. With 5 bases removed from V and 1 base from J, the gap between germline ends came to 8 bases. The germline V gene encodes CDR1 MDHEN and CDR2 SYDVKM. The CDR3 bases are TGTGCCAGCAGTCCCCGCAAGAACACTGAAGCTTTCTTT. This sequence encodes CASSPRKNTEAFF.